The 32 T cell receptor beta chains presented below share a single source sample, sequenced in a study of blood T cell repertoires in COVID-19. Produced via immunoSEQ multiplex PCR; TCRdb's table is partial and in-frame only. The table has about 57,000 clones, roughly 80% seen once. What was sequenced was PBMCs or T cells enriched from blood (not recorded which). These receptors were collected from a woman aged 40 to 50 with acute COVID-19.

The chain combines TRBV11-2 with TRBJ2-1; 10 bases fit TRBD2. The germline V gene encodes CDR1 SGHAT and CDR2 FQNNGV. V lost 3 bases to trimming and J lost 5 bases; unmatched junction nucleotides: 4. There are 15 residues in the CDR3. The CDR3 DNA follows: TGTGCCAGCAGCTTTTCTAGCGGGGGACACAATGAGCAGTTCTTC. It translates to CASSFSSGGHNEQFF. Full variable domain (rest looked up from reference TRBV11-2 and TRBJ2-1): EAGVAQSPRYKIIEKRQSVAFWCNPISGHATLYWYQQILGQGPKLLIQFQNNGVVDDSQLPKDRFSAERLKGVDSTLKIQPAKLEDSAVYLCASSFSSGGHNEQFFGPGTRLTVL.

The V and J genes are TRBV15 and TRBJ2-5; TRBD2 aligns across 14 bases. The CDR3 runs to 17 residues. Per germline, CDR1 LNHNV and CDR2 YYDKDF (reference sequence). V gave up 5 bases and J gave up 5 bases; unmatched junction bases: 10. CDR3 sequence reads: CATSRSSGLAGVETQYF. The CDR3 DNA is TGTGCCACCAGCCGAAGCTCGGGACTAGCGGGAGTTGAGACCCAGTACTTC.

The chain has TRBV28 and TRBJ1-1; 9 positions match TRBD1. This CDR3 has 13 residues. Germline-derived CDR1 and CDR2 are MDHEN and SYDVKM. V lost 8 bases, J lost 5 bases, and 6 bases stayed unmatched. CDR3 loop: CASLGTGRTEAFF. The CDR3 nucleotides are TGTGCCAGCCTTGGGACAGGGCGGACTGAAGCTTTCTTT.

The chain is built from TRBV19 and TRBJ2-5; 10 bases line up with TRBD1. Trimming at V came to 5 bases and at J to 2 bases, leaving 8 bases not matched to a gene. Germline CDR1 reads LNHDA; CDR2 reads SQIVND (reference sequence). The CDR3 runs to 16 residues. The CDR3, as DNA: TGTGCCAGTAGTCTTGGACAGGGGGTCCCACAAGAGACCCAGTACTTC. The encoded protein is CASSLGQGVPQETQYF.

The chain carries TRBV2 and TRBJ2-1; 11 bases fit TRBD2. V shed 7 bases, J shed 8 bases, and the junction held 10 bases outside the gene matches. The CDR3 loop spans 15 amino acids. Germline V gene sequence: CDR1 SNHLY, CDR2 FYNNEI. The CDR3 DNA reads as TGTGCCAGCACCCGGACTAGCGGGCTTACCGATGAGCAGTTCTTC. The encoded protein is CASTRTSGLTDEQFF. Filled out from reference TRBV2 and TRBJ2-1, the complete variable domain reads EPEVTQTPSHQVTQMGQEVILRCVPISNHLYFYWYRQILGQKVEFLVSFYNNEISEKSEIFDDQFSVERPDGSNFTLKIRSTKLEDSAMYFCASTRTSGLTDEQFFGPGTRLTVL.

The genes are TRBV27 and TRBJ2-3; D is perhaps TRBD2 (6 bases). CDR3 size: 12 residues. Trimming took off 5 bases at V and 6 bases at J, with 9 bases between the two ends. Germline V gene sequence: CDR1 MNHEY, CDR2 SMNVEV (reference sequence). The chain's CDR3 is CASSIRGDTQYF. The CDR3 DNA reads TGTGCCAGCAGTATACGGGGGGATACGCAGTATTTT.

The rearrangement uses TRBV7-9 and TRBJ1-2, with a weak D call TRBD1 (5 bases). This CDR3 is built from 11 residues. Deletions cut 1 base from V and 10 bases from J, with 7 bases between. Per germline, CDR1 SEHNR and CDR2 FQNEAQ (reference sequence). CDR3 in amino acids: CASSLGGLYTF. The CDR3, as DNA: TGTGCCAGCAGCTTAGGGGGCCTCTACACCTTC. The full variable domain, rest sourced from reference TRBV7-9 and TRBJ1-2, is DTGVSQNPRHKITKRGQNVTFRCDPISEHNRLYWYRQTLGQGPEFLTYFQNEAQLEKSRLLSDRFSAERPKGSFSTLEIQRTEQGDSAMYLCASSLGGLYTFGSGTRLTVV.

The chain joins TRBV28 to TRBJ2-3, with a weak D call TRBD1 (6 bases). The CDR3 consists of 15 residues. Germline loops: CDR1 MDHEN, CDR2 SYDVKM. V lost 5 bases and J lost 6, with 18 bases in between. This CDR3 reads CASSPDRSRLDTQYF. CDR3 DNA sequence: TGTGCCAGCAGTCCGGACAGATCACGGTTGGATACGCAGTATTTT.

V and J are TRBV25-1 and TRBJ2-5, with D tentatively TRBD2 (6 bases). V lost 4 bases to trimming and J lost 3 bases, with 15 bases between them. The CDR3 runs to 15 residues. Germline loops: CDR1 MGHDK, CDR2 SYGVNS. CDR3 bases: TGTGCCAGCAGTGGGACTATCCACGGGGAAGAGACCCAGTACTTC. Translation: CASSGTIHGEETQYF.

The V call is TRBV28, the J call TRBJ1-5; TRBD1 aligns across 7 bases. V lost 5 bases to trimming and J lost 7 bases; unmatched junction nucleotides: 11. The CDR3 sequence is 15 residues long. CDR1 MDHEN and CDR2 SYDVKM come from the germline V gene. The CDR3 region has the DNA TGTGCCAGCAGTGACTACAGGGGTCAAGAACAGCCCCAGCATTTT. Translated: CASSDYRGQEQPQHF.

The V call is TRBV5-1, the J call TRBJ1-1; TRBD1 agrees at 9 bases. Germline lookup yields CDR1 SGHRS and CDR2 YFSETQ. The CDR3 has 13 residues. The J segment lost 5 bases and the V segment lost 5 bases, leaving 4 bases of the junction unmatched. The CDR3 spells CASRTGGRTEAFF. In DNA, the CDR3 is TGCGCCAGCAGAACAGGGGGCAGAACTGAAGCTTTCTTT.

The chain links TRBV15 to TRBJ2-7; D is perhaps TRBD2 (5 bases). The CDR3 has 12 residues. Looked up from germline, CDR1 is LNHNV and CDR2 is YYDKDF (reference sequence). The ends were cut back, 10 bases at V and 4 bases at J, with 14 bases in the middle. This CDR3 is CAIGRSGYEQYF. The CDR3 DNA sequence: TGTGCCATAGGACGCAGCGGTTACGAGCAGTACTTC.

The chain combines TRBV6-5 with TRBJ2-7; 8 nucleotides agree with TRBD1. Germline assignment: CDR1 MNHEY and CDR2 SVGAGI. V was clipped by 8 bases and J by 3 bases; unmatched bases: 6. CDR3 length: 13 residues. Here the CDR3 DNA reads TGTGCCAGCGACCATACAGGGGGCTACGAGCAGTACTTC. Encoded protein: CASDHTGGYEQYF.

The chain combines TRBV11-2 with TRBJ2-5; maybe TRBD2 (7 bases). The germline V gene encodes CDR1 SGHAT and CDR2 FQNNGV. V lost 4 bases and J 5 bases, leaving 20 bases between the germline ends. The CDR3 length is 16 residues. The CDR3 protein is CASSSVGGRGIETQYF. The CDR3 DNA is TGTGCCAGCAGCTCGGTAGGGGGGAGGGGAATCGAGACCCAGTACTTC. The full variable domain, in which reference TRBV11-2 and TRBJ2-5 provide the parts outside the CDR3, is EAGVAQSPRYKIIEKRQSVAFWCNPISGHATLYWYQQILGQGPKLLIQFQNNGVVDDSQLPKDRFSAERLKGVDSTLKIQPAKLEDSAVYLCASSSVGGRGIETQYFGPGTRLLVL.

The chain uses TRBV27 and TRBJ1-6; D not certain. Trimming took off 5 bases at V and 3 bases at J, with 11 bases between the two ends. Germline CDR1 MNHEY, CDR2 SMNVEV (reference sequence). This CDR3 has 15 amino acids. The CDR3 sequence: CASSPGTIYNSPLHF. CDR3 sequence (DNA): TGTGCCAGCAGTCCCGGTACGATCTATAATTCACCCCTCCACTTT.

The J gene is TRBJ2-7, the V gene TRBV7-6; possible D gene TRBD2, 6 bases. The CDR3 is 15 amino acids. V lost 5 bases to trimming and J lost 7 bases, with 21 bases between them. The V gene's germline CDR1 is SGHVS and CDR2 FNYEAQ. CDR3 region: CASSAGDRSAGEQYF. The CDR3 DNA reads as TGTGCCAGCAGCGCCGGGGACCGGTCGGCGGGAGAGCAGTACTTC.

The V call is TRBV27, the J call TRBJ1-1; TRBD1 matches 12 bases. The CDR3 runs 16 residues. CDR1 and CDR2 (germline): MNHEY, SMNVEV (reference sequence). V shed 3 bases, J shed 1 base, and the junction held 3 bases outside the gene matches. The DNA for the CDR3 is TGTGCCAGCAGTTTCCGGGACAGGGGGCAGAACACTGAAGCTTTCTTT. This codes for CASSFRDRGQNTEAFF.

Remarks on this clone: This specimen includes other DNA sequences encoding the same CDR3. The V and J genes are TRBV15 and TRBJ2-2; D possibly corresponds to TRBD1 (5 bases). The germline V and J ends were trimmed by 6 bases and 8 bases, with 16 bases remaining between them. There are 14 residues in the CDR3. The germline V gene has CDR1 LNHNV and CDR2 YYDKDF (reference sequence). DNA for the CDR3: TGTGCCACCAGGGGGCGGCGTGAAGGGGGGGAGCTGTTTTTT. It encodes CATRGRREGGELFF.

The chain couples TRBV5-1 to TRBJ1-4; 12 bases align to TRBD1. The germline gives CDR1 SGHRS, CDR2 YFSETQ. V was clipped by 4 bases and J by 9 bases; unmatched bases: 7. This CDR3 spans 15 amino acids. As DNA, the CDR3 is TGCGCCAGCAGCCAACCGGGACAGGGGGCCCAAAAACTGTTTTTT. Protein sequence: CASSQPGQGAQKLFF.

J is TRBJ1-1 and V is TRBV3-1 (or the pseudogene TRBV3-2); D gene uncertain. Trimming stripped 4 bases from V and 1 base from J, with 4 bases between. The CDR3 has 12 amino acids. Germline V gene data show CDR1 as LGHDT and CDR2 as YNNKEL (reference sequence). The CDR3 coding sequence is TGTGCCAGCAGCCGGGCGAACACTGAAGCTTTCTTT. It specifies CASSRANTEAFF.

V is TRBV29-1 and J is TRBJ1-2; D is ambiguous. The CDR3 loop spans 13 amino acids. In germline, CDR1 is SQVTM, CDR2 ANQGSEA. Trimming removed 6 bases at V and 6 bases at J, with 17 bases between. CDR3 sequence: CSVPVVGVDGYTF. The CDR3 DNA reads as TGCAGCGTCCCGGTCGTCGGGGTCGATGGCTACACCTTC. Filled out from reference TRBV29-1 and TRBJ1-2, the complete variable domain reads SAVISQKPSRDICQRGTSLTIQCQVDSQVTMMFWYRQQPGQSLTLIATANQGSEATYESGFVIDKFPISRPNLTFSTLTVSNMSPEDSSIYLCSVPVVGVDGYTFGSGTRLTVV.

This clone came up once. The chain couples TRBV28 to TRBJ1-3, with D maybe TRBD1 (6 bases). The V end lost 6 bases, the J end lost 2 bases, and 14 bases lay between the germline ends. There are 15 residues in the CDR3. Germline CDR1 and CDR2: MDHEN and SYDVKM. Written as DNA, the CDR3 is TGTGCCAGCAGCTCCGGTACAGGGACTGGAAACACCATATATTTT. It specifies CASSSGTGTGNTIYF.

The V gene is TRBV6-4, the J gene TRBJ2-6; TRBD1 aligns across 7 bases. Germline CDR1 reads MRHNA; CDR2 reads SNTAGT. The CDR3 spans 17 residues. V shed 8 bases, J shed 0 bases, and the junction held 10 bases outside the gene matches. In nucleotides, the CDR3 is TGTGCCAGCGACGCACCGGGACAGTTCTCTGGGGCCAACGTCCTGACTTTC. Its protein product is CASDAPGQFSGANVLTF.

This chain links TRBV7-9 with TRBJ1-4, with a tentative D call TRBD1 (5 bases). Per germline, CDR1 SEHNR and CDR2 FQNEAQ (reference sequence). V lost 5 bases and J 4 bases, leaving 14 bases between the germline ends. This CDR3 is 15 amino acids long. CDR3 residues: CASSHRQGHNEKLFF. The CDR3 DNA is TGTGCCAGCAGCCACCGCCAGGGCCATAATGAAAAACTGTTTTTT.

This rearrangement joins TRBV7-9 to TRBJ2-7; 10 bases map to TRBD1. The CDR3 sequence is 17 residues long. V lost 4 bases to trimming and J lost 2 bases; unmatched junction nucleotides: 11. Germline-derived CDR1 and CDR2 are SEHNR and FQNEAQ (reference sequence). The CDR3 here is CASSSLLGQGRPYEQYV. The CDR3, as DNA: TGTGCCAGCAGCTCGCTATTGGGACAGGGGCGCCCCTACGAGCAGTACGTC.

This rearrangement joins TRBV5-1 to TRBJ2-5; TRBD1 is a possible D gene (6 bases). The CDR3 covers 14 residues. The V gene lost 1 base and the J gene lost 5 bases, with 12 bases spanning the gap. The germline V gene has CDR1 SGHRS and CDR2 YFSETQ. The CDR3 sequence: CASSLSWGRETQYF. DNA of the CDR3: TGCGCCAGCAGCTTGTCGTGGGGGCGGGAGACCCAGTACTTC.

The chain joins TRBV28 to TRBJ2-5; TRBD2 is a possible D gene (6 bases). Deletions cut 4 bases from V and 2 bases from J, with 26 bases between. Germline loops: CDR1 MDHEN, CDR2 SYDVKM. The CDR3 has 19 residues. The CDR3 DNA sequence: TGTGCCAGCAGTTCATTGGGGGGACTCGAGGGCCTACCGCAAGAGACCCAGTACTTC. This codes for CASSSLGGLEGLPQETQYF.

The chain links TRBV24-1 to TRBJ1-2; D unclear. The CDR3 sequence is 12 residues long. V lost 7 bases and J lost 6, with 11 bases in between. Germline CDR1 is KGHDR and CDR2 is SFDVKD. CDR3 in DNA: TGTGCCACCAGCCAGGAGGCCAATGGCTACACCTTC. This gives the protein CATSQEANGYTF.

V gene TRBV5-1 combines with J gene TRBJ2-3, with 11 bases lining up with TRBD2. The CDR3 runs 17 residues. Trimming at V came to 0 bases and at J to 6 bases, leaving 9 bases not matched to a gene. CDR1 SGHRS and CDR2 YFSETQ come from the germline V gene. CDR3 region: CASSLVIAGGPEDTQYF. DNA for the CDR3: TGCGCCAGCAGCTTGGTAATAGCGGGAGGGCCAGAGGATACGCAGTATTTT.

The chain has TRBV7-9 and TRBJ2-1, with D maybe TRBD2 (6 bases). V lost 0 bases and J 7 bases, leaving 7 bases between the germline ends. The CDR3 has 13 residues. The germline V gene encodes CDR1 SEHNR and CDR2 FQNEAQ (reference sequence). The CDR3 DNA reads as TGTGCCAGCAGCTTAGCGGGAGGAAATGAGCAGTTCTTC. Amino acids: CASSLAGGNEQFF.

The rearrangement uses TRBV15 and TRBJ1-2, with 7 nucleotides matching TRBD1. Germline CDR1 LNHNV, CDR2 YYDKDF (reference sequence). The CDR3 is 16 amino acids. V shed 0 bases and J 7 bases; nucleotides not matched to a gene: 11. CDR3 amino acids: CATSREINQGVGGYTF. The CDR3 DNA follows: TGTGCCACCAGCAGAGAAATTAATCAGGGGGTCGGTGGCTACACCTTC. The variable domain in full, with the rest retrieved from reference TRBV15 and TRBJ1-2, is DAMVIQNPRYQVTQFGKPVTLSCSQTLNHNVMYWYQQKSSQAPKLLFHYYDKDFNNEADTPDNFQSRRPNTSFCFLDIRSPGLGDTAMYLCATSREINQGVGGYTFGSGTRLTVV.

This chain connects TRBV19 to TRBJ2-2; D is uncertain. The CDR3 contains 15 residues. Per the germline V gene, CDR1 is LNHDA and CDR2 is SQIVND (reference sequence). Deletions cut 9 bases from V and 0 bases from J, with 14 bases between. The DNA of the CDR3 is TGTGCCAGCACCGTCCAGGATTCGAACACCGGGGAGCTGTTTTTT. It codes for CASTVQDSNTGELFF.